This entry describes one T cell receptor beta chain. Its matching antigen is unknown. These data come from a study of T cell responses to AZD1222 COVID-19 vaccine. Points from the study as a whole: Repertoire sampling was restricted to post-peak T cell response timepoints. The study reported that nearly half of spike-specific TCRs target unmutated variant regions. Seropositivity was recorded at baseline in only six AZD1222 recipients. Females made up more of the donors, who were largely white British, and clonal diversity may have come out too low.

Libraries were prepared by immunoSEQ multiplex PCR; TCRdb keeps only in-frame clonotypes and omits some of them. The sample has 120,000 or so clones; 70% to 90% are singletons. The TCR was taken from an adult in good health. The sequencing used peripheral blood, collected on day 0 of AZD1222 vaccination.

In DNA form, the CDR3 reads TGTGCCTGGAGTGTACCCAGGGATAATTCACCCCTCCACTTT. It specifies CAWSVPRDNSPLHF. V gene TRBV30 combines with J gene TRBJ1-6, with D possibly being TRBD1 (5 bases). The V end lost 0 bases, the J end lost 5 bases, and 8 bases lay between the germline ends. Germline lookup yields CDR1 GTSNPN and CDR2 SVGIG (reference sequence). This CDR3 spans 14 amino acids.